These 18 T cell receptor beta chains share one sample of origin, sequenced in a study of ipilimumab plus nivolumab after autologous stem cell transplantation. The data were produced by immunoSEQ multiplex PCR, yet TCRdb's version contains in-frame clones alone and is incomplete. The sample lists roughly 16,000 clones, roughly 77% seen once, with approximately 19% in the top ten. Sequencing used PBMCs, obtained in a trial of ipilimumab plus nivolumab as post-transplant consolidation. The receptors derive from a male donor with diffuse large B-cell lymphoma.

There are a few counts of this clone. This chain links TRBV7-9 with TRBJ1-1; D is unclear. Germline V gives CDR1 SEHNR, CDR2 FQNEAQ (reference sequence). Trimming shortened V by 4 bases and J by 0 bases, and 12 bases separated the two germline ends. CDR3 length: 15 residues. CDR3 bases: TGTGCCAGCAGCTATCAACAGCTCATGAACACTGAAGCTTTCTTT. Encoded protein: CASSYQQLMNTEAFF.

This clone occurred once. The chain uses TRBV2 and TRBJ2-2; 8 nucleotides match TRBD2. Trimming at V came to 2 bases and at J to 4 bases, leaving 3 bases not matched to a gene. The CDR3 extends over 15 amino acids. From germline, CDR1 is SNHLY and CDR2 FYNNEI. CDR3 in amino acids: CASSERGGPTGELFF. The CDR3 bases are TGTGCCAGCAGTGAACGGGGGGGGCCCACCGGGGAGCTGTTTTTT.

The rearrangement links TRBV6-6 to TRBJ1-2; perhaps TRBD1 as D (5 bases). Per germline, CDR1 MNHNY and CDR2 SVGAGI (reference sequence). CDR3 size: 15 residues. V gave up 5 bases and J gave up 7 bases, with 20 bases separating them. The CDR3 protein is CASSNEPGRVGGYTF. CDR3 nucleotides: TGTGCCAGCAGTAATGAACCGGGACGGGTCGGTGGCTACACCTTC.

The rearrangement links TRBV5-6 to TRBJ1-1; 8 bases line up with TRBD1. The V gene end was trimmed by 4 bases and the J gene end by 4 bases; junction bases not matched to a gene: 3. CDR3 size: 13 residues. In germline, CDR1 is SGHDT, CDR2 YYEEEE. The CDR3 bases are TGTGCCAGCAGCCGGACAGGGACCACTGAAGCTTTCTTT. Translation gives CASSRTGTTEAFF.

This chain links TRBV5-6 with TRBJ2-1; TRBD1 matches 7 bases. In germline, CDR1 is SGHDT, CDR2 YYEEEE. The length of the CDR3 is 15 residues. V lost 2 bases and J lost 7; bases outside the gene matches: 9. CDR3 loop: CASSFRQGTRNEQFF. The CDR3 nucleotides are TGTGCCAGCAGCTTTCGACAGGGTACTCGGAATGAGCAGTTCTTC.

The rearrangement uses TRBV10-1 and TRBJ2-1, with TRBD2 identical over 13 bases. CDR1 and CDR2 from the germline V gene are WNHNN and SYGVQD (reference sequence). The CDR3 consists of 17 residues. V lost 5 bases to trimming and J lost 9 bases; unmatched junction nucleotides: 13. The CDR3 spells CASSLERTSGSLLEQFF. As DNA, the CDR3 is TGCGCCAGCAGTCTCGAACGGACTAGCGGGAGTTTGCTTGAGCAGTTCTTC.

The V call is TRBV11-1, the J call TRBJ1-2; D remains ambiguous. CDR3 length: 18 amino acids. Trimming pared 2 bases from V and 3 bases from J, leaving 22 bases between. Germline V gives CDR1 SGHAT, CDR2 FQDESV (reference sequence). The CDR3 loop reads CASSLLGPTSQYDYGYTF. The DNA of the CDR3 is TGTGCCAGCAGCTTATTAGGGCCGACTTCCCAATACGACTATGGCTACACCTTC.

The rearrangement uses TRBV6-6 and TRBJ2-3; 8 bases are a match to TRBD2. The germline gives CDR1 MNHNY, CDR2 SVGAGI (reference sequence). This CDR3 spans 15 amino acids. V was clipped by 0 bases and J by 5 bases; unmatched bases: 4. The CDR3 reads CASSYSAGGLDTQYF. The CDR3 DNA reads TGTGCCAGCAGTTACTCGGCGGGAGGATTAGATACGCAGTATTTT.

This clone qualifies as medium-sized. The rearrangement uses TRBV18 and TRBJ1-5, with 8 bases matching TRBD1. The germline gives CDR1 KGHSH, CDR2 LQKENI. The CDR3 is made up of 15 amino acids. V shed 6 bases, J shed 4 bases, and the junction held 8 bases outside the gene matches. CDR3: CASSRDRGGNQPQHF. CDR3 DNA sequence: TGTGCCAGCTCTCGAGACAGGGGAGGGAATCAGCCCCAGCATTTT.

The chain is built from TRBV9 and TRBJ2-6; D may be TRBD1 or TRBD2 (5 bases each). CDR3 length: 18 residues. Per the germline V gene, CDR1 is SGDLS and CDR2 is YYNGEE. V shed 4 bases and J shed 0 bases, with 17 bases lying between them. The CDR3 nucleotides read TGTGCCAGCAGCAGATGGGGCGAGGCGGGCTCTGGGGCCAACGTCCTGACTTTC. Translating gives CASSRWGEAGSGANVLTF. Filled out from reference TRBV9 and TRBJ2-6, the complete variable domain reads DSGVTQTPKHLITATGQRVTLRCSPRSGDLSVYWYQQSLDQGLQFLIQYYNGEERAKGNILERFSAQQFPDLHSELNLSSLELGDSALYFCASSRWGEAGSGANVLTFGAGSRLTVL.

The gene calls are TRBV5-1 and TRBJ2-1; 11 bases map to TRBD2. Germline V gene lookup returns CDR1 SGHRS and CDR2 YFSETQ. The trim removed 3 bases at V and 4 bases at J, leaving 6 bases unmatched. The CDR3 runs 16 residues. For the CDR3, the DNA is TGCGCCAGCAGCTGGGCGACTAGCGGGGCGTACAATGAGCAGTTCTTC. Amino acids: CASSWATSGAYNEQFF.

This clone was recorded a few times. The chain has TRBV7-2 and TRBJ1-5, with 9 positions matching TRBD1. Per germline, CDR1 SGHTA and CDR2 FQGNSA. The CDR3 loop spans 15 amino acids. The trim removed 6 bases at V and 4 bases at J, leaving 7 bases unmatched. CDR3 sequence reads: CASSPDRGANQPQHF. The CDR3 DNA follows: TGTGCCAGCAGTCCTGACAGGGGGGCAAATCAGCCCCAGCATTTT.

This clone is a singleton in its sample. This chain connects TRBV7-2 to TRBJ1-1, with TRBD1 as a possible D gene (6 bases). The germline gives CDR1 SGHTA, CDR2 FQGNSA. Trimming removed 3 bases at V and 5 bases at J, with 10 bases between. There are 13 residues in the CDR3. The CDR3 sequence is CASSFRGGTEAFF. In nucleotides, the CDR3 is TGTGCCAGCAGCTTCAGGGGTGGAACTGAAGCTTTCTTT.

The V gene is TRBV29-1, the J gene TRBJ2-7; D is perhaps TRBD1 (6 bases). The germline V gene encodes CDR1 SQVTM and CDR2 ANQGSEA. The V end lost 0 bases, the J end lost 3 bases, and 12 bases lay between the germline ends. CDR3 size: 14 residues. CDR3 region: CSVEEGARGYEQYF. The CDR3 region has the DNA TGCAGCGTTGAAGAAGGGGCCAGGGGCTACGAGCAGTACTTC.

This chain joins TRBV7-9 and TRBJ1-4; D is perhaps TRBD1 (6 bases). Germline assignment: CDR1 SEHNR and CDR2 FQNEAQ (reference sequence). Trimming cost V 4 bases and J 0 bases, with 9 bases left between them. The CDR3 loop spans 15 amino acids. CDR3 residues: CASSSWTATNEKLFF. The DNA for the CDR3 is TGTGCCAGCAGCTCCTGGACAGCAACTAATGAAAAACTGTTTTTT.

Concerning this clone itself: One end of the junction is discordant with germline, which a read error may explain. CDR3 sequence reads: CAIDSGSTIYF. The CDR3 bases are TGTGCCATCGACTCTGGAAGCACCATATATTTT. The chain is built from TRBV7-9 and TRBJ1-3; no clear D. Germline V CDR1 and CDR2: SEHNR, FQNEAQ (reference sequence). The CDR3 totals 11 residues.

V is TRBV14 and J is TRBJ1-1; D gene unclear. Germline V lookup: CDR1 SGHDN, CDR2 FVKESK. The CDR3 has 13 residues. V lost 1 base and J 9 bases, leaving 12 bases between the germline ends. The CDR3 is CASSQVAGWKAFF. As DNA, the CDR3 is TGTGCCAGCAGCCAAGTGGCAGGATGGAAAGCTTTCTTT.

The chain links TRBV4-2 to TRBJ2-7; 7 bases are a match to TRBD2. The CDR3 totals 16 residues. J lost 3 bases, V lost 0 bases, and 8 bases had no gene match. CDR1 and CDR2 (germline): LGHNA, YNFKEQ. CDR3 in amino acids: CASSQDLLAADYEQYF. The CDR3 nucleotides are TGTGCCAGCAGCCAAGATCTCCTAGCGGCGGACTACGAGCAGTACTTC.